The clone carrying this T cell receptor (beta chain) was seen ten or more times. This entry is derived from a study of T-cell reconstitution after alpha-beta-depleted transplantation in children. Preparation of the TCRbeta library was carried out with unique molecular identifiers. In TCRdb, the PCR reads were re-called with MiXCR into one record per CDR3 protein. The data contain over 550,000 distinct CDR3 sequences, over 9.5% of them singletons. This sequence originates from a human donor who donated a stem cell graft to a child with acute myeloid leukemia. Source: PBMCs from the stem cell graft donor, taken from the stem cell graft.

CDR3 nucleotides: TGTGCCACCAGCGGTAGGGTGAACACTGAAGCTTTCTTT. Protein: CATSGRVNTEAFF. The chain is built from TRBV15 and TRBJ1-1; D call uncertain. Trimming took 5 bases from V and 0 from J, leaving 7 bases between them. Germline CDR1 reads LNHNV; CDR2 reads YYDKDF (reference sequence). The CDR3 spans 13 residues.